The 16 T cell receptor beta chains reported below all come from one sample, sequenced in a study of blood T cell dynamics during melanoma immunotherapy (dated by TCRdb to about 2020). The method was the immunoSEQ multiplex PCR assay. TCRdb retrieved this table from immuneACCESS and kept in-frame rearrangements only. Not all clones are present; in checked studies, unresolved V genes account for under half, and no reason is known for the remainder. This sample holds several thousand clones; around 84% were observed only once. The top ten clonotypes cover approximately 1.2% of the sample. The sample's time point label, in plain terms: pre-treatment baseline. Sequences were derived from blood, sampled from a patient treated with checkpoint blockade. The receptors derive from a human donor with melanoma.

V is TRBV19 and J is TRBJ2-7, with 9 bases lining up with TRBD1. The V gene's germline CDR1 is LNHDA and CDR2 SQIVND (reference sequence). Trimming at V came to 5 bases and at J to 5 bases, leaving 10 bases not matched to a gene. The CDR3 extends over 15 amino acids. CDR3 bases: TGTGCCAGTAGTCGGGCCCGGGACAGGGTGGACGAGCAGTACTTC. Encoded protein: CASSRARDRVDEQYF. Using reference TRBV19 and TRBJ2-7 for the parts outside the CDR3, the full variable domain is DGGITQSPKYLFRKEGQNVTLSCEQNLNHDAMYWYRQDPGQGLRLIYYSQIVNDFQKGDIAEGYSVSREKKESFPLTVTSAQKNPTAFYLCASSRARDRVDEQYFGPGTRLTVT.

The V gene is TRBV14, the J gene TRBJ1-2; tentative D call: TRBD1 (5 bases). The V end was cut by 3 bases, the J end by 5 bases, with 16 bases between. In germline, CDR1 is SGHDN, CDR2 FVKESK. CDR3 length: 15 amino acids. CDR3 region: CASSHSEGPGYGYTF. CDR3 DNA: TGTGCCAGCAGCCATTCCGAAGGGCCAGGGTATGGCTACACCTTC. Combining the CDR3 with reference TRBV14 and TRBJ1-2 gives the whole variable domain EAGVTQFPSHSVIEKGQTVTLRCDPISGHDNLYWYRRVMGKEIKFLLHFVKESKQDESGMPNNRFLAERTGGTYSTLKVQPAELEDSGVYFCASSHSEGPGYGYTFGSGTRLTVV.

A remark on this clone: The same CDR3 is also encoded by other DNA sequences in this sample. The chain is built from TRBV28 and TRBJ1-2; D ambiguous. CDR1 is MDHEN and CDR2 is SYDVKM in the germline V gene. CDR3 length: 14 amino acids. Trimming stripped 1 base from V and 2 bases from J, with 8 bases between. CDR3 loop: CASSLLTGNYGYTF. For the CDR3, the DNA is TGTGCCAGCAGTTTATTAACGGGAAACTATGGCTACACCTTC.

This chain joins TRBV6-5 and TRBJ2-7; TRBD2 agrees at 8 bases. V lost 10 bases, J lost 0 bases, and 11 bases stayed unmatched. This CDR3 has 15 amino acids. CDR1 MNHEY and CDR2 SVGAGI come from the germline V gene. In DNA, the CDR3 is TGTGCCACCTACGGATCGAGCGGGGGCTCCTACGAGCAGTACTTC. Its protein is CATYGSSGGSYEQYF.

The chain has TRBV7-3 and TRBJ2-2, with 8 bases fitting TRBD1. The CDR3 runs to 15 residues. Germline values: CDR1 SGHTA, CDR2 FQGTGA. V shed 2 bases and J 4 bases; nucleotides not matched to a gene: 3. CDR3 coding DNA: TGTGCCAGCAGCTTAGGACAGGGTGGCACCGGGGAGCTGTTTTTT. Translation: CASSLGQGGTGELFF.

The V call is TRBV4-3, the J call TRBJ2-1, with no clear D. From germline, CDR1 is LGHNA and CDR2 YSLEER. The CDR3 consists of 13 residues. V was trimmed by 0 bases and J by 7 bases, leaving 7 bases between them. CDR3 sequence reads: CASSQDLRNEQFF. Here the CDR3 DNA reads TGCGCCAGCAGCCAAGATCTGCGGAATGAGCAGTTCTTC.

This clone has just a few counts. V is TRBV4-1 and J is TRBJ1-2, with D unclear. Germline CDR1 and CDR2: MGHRA and YSYEKL. The length of the CDR3 is 16 residues. V gave up 1 base and J gave up 8 bases, with 20 bases separating them. The CDR3 DNA follows: TGCGCCAGCAGCCAAGTTTCGAGGACGGCCCCGGGGGGCTACACCTTC. As protein: CASSQVSRTAPGGYTF.

V gene TRBV5-1 combines with J gene TRBJ1-4; 11 bases line up with TRBD1. V lost 2 bases, J lost 7 bases, and 10 bases stayed unmatched. CDR3 length: 17 residues. Germline CDR1 reads SGHRS; CDR2 reads YFSETQ. CDR3 amino acids: CASSFYFPGQGGEKLFF. The CDR3 bases are TGCGCCAGCAGCTTTTATTTCCCGGGACAGGGGGGTGAAAAACTGTTTTTT.

J is TRBJ1-4 and V is TRBV7-9, with D perhaps matching TRBD1 (5 bases). CDR3 size: 15 residues. Germline loops: CDR1 SEHNR, CDR2 FQNEAQ (reference sequence). Trimming shortened V by 5 bases and J by 6 bases, and 16 bases separated the two germline ends. As DNA, the CDR3 is TGTGCCAGCAGCCCCATGGGGACCGCCTATGAAAAACTGTTTTTT. This encodes CASSPMGTAYEKLFF.

This clone was seen just once. The rearrangement uses TRBV19 and TRBJ2-7; unclear D gene. The V end lost 3 bases, the J end lost 0 bases, and 6 bases lay between the germline ends. The V gene's germline CDR1 is LNHDA and CDR2 SQIVND (reference sequence). The CDR3 covers 13 residues. The CDR3 loop reads CASSIQVSYEQYF. Written as DNA, the CDR3 is TGTGCCAGTAGTATCCAAGTCTCCTACGAGCAGTACTTC. The whole variable domain, remainder taken from reference TRBV19 and TRBJ2-7, is DGGITQSPKYLFRKEGQNVTLSCEQNLNHDAMYWYRQDPGQGLRLIYYSQIVNDFQKGDIAEGYSVSREKKESFPLTVTSAQKNPTAFYLCASSIQVSYEQYFGPGTRLTVT.

This chain uses TRBV11-1 with TRBJ1-5, with D unclear. The CDR3 is 15 amino acids. The germline V gene has CDR1 SGHAT and CDR2 FQDESV (reference sequence). V lost 1 base and J 3 bases, leaving 10 bases between the germline ends. In nucleotides, the CDR3 is TGTGCCAGCAGCTTAGACGGAGCCTCCAATCAGCCCCAGCATTTT. Translated: CASSLDGASNQPQHF.

V usage is TRBV7-9 and J usage is TRBJ2-2, with D unresolved. V was trimmed by 7 bases and J by 0 bases, leaving 12 bases between them. This CDR3 region has 15 residues. Germline loops: CDR1 SEHNR, CDR2 FQNEAQ (reference sequence). CDR3 protein: CASKLVVSNTGELFF. The DNA for the CDR3 is TGTGCCAGCAAGCTGGTCGTTTCGAACACCGGGGAGCTGTTTTTT. The full variable domain, completed using reference TRBV7-9 and TRBJ2-2, is DTGVSQNPRHKITKRGQNVTFRCDPISEHNRLYWYRQTLGQGPEFLTYFQNEAQLEKSRLLSDRFSAERPKGSFSTLEIQRTEQGDSAMYLCASKLVVSNTGELFFGEGSRLTVL.

Written as DNA, the CDR3 is TGTGCCAGCAGTGAACGGGGCTTGAGCTATGGCTACACCTTC. Its translation: CASSERGLSYGYTF. V usage is TRBV2 and J usage is TRBJ1-2; D might be TRBD1 (5 bases). CDR1 is SNHLY and CDR2 is FYNNEI in the germline V gene. V shed 2 bases and J shed 4 bases, with 11 bases lying between them. The CDR3 covers 14 residues.

The rearrangement joins TRBV2 to TRBJ1-2; tentatively, D is TRBD1 (5 bases). CDR3 length: 13 amino acids. Germline values: CDR1 SNHLY, CDR2 FYNNEI. Between the trimmed V and J ends, which lost 6 bases and 3 bases, there was a span of 11 bases. The DNA of the CDR3 is TGTGCCAGCAGGAAGGGACCTCACTATGGCTACACCTTC. Translation: CASRKGPHYGYTF.

This chain uses TRBV5-1 with TRBJ2-5; D call uncertain. Germline V gene data show CDR1 as SGHRS and CDR2 as YFSETQ. The ends were cut back, 3 bases at V and 5 bases at J, with 11 bases in the middle. The CDR3 consists of 13 residues. Here the CDR3 reads CASSSQIRETQYF. CDR3 in DNA: TGCGCCAGCAGCTCACAGATCAGGGAGACCCAGTACTTC.

The J gene is TRBJ2-5, the V gene TRBV5-4, with D tentatively TRBD2 (5 bases). The length of the CDR3 is 14 residues. V shed 4 bases and J shed 5 bases, with 15 bases lying between them. Germline assignment: CDR1 SGHNT and CDR2 YYREEE (reference sequence). The CDR3 loop reads CASSENRRGETQYF. The CDR3 DNA is TGTGCCAGCAGCGAAAATAGGCGCGGGGAGACCCAGTACTTC.